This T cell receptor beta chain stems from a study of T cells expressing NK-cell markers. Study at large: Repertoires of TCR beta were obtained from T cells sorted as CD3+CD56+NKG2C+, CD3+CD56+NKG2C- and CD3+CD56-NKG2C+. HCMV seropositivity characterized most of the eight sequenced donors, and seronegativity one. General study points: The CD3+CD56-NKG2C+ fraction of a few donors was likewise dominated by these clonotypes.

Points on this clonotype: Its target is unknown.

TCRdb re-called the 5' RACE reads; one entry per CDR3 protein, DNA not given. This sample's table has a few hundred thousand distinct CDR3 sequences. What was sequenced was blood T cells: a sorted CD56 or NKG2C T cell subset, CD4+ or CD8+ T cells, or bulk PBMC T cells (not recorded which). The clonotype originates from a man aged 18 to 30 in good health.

CDR3 region: CASSLPGLGDNEQFF. The V gene is TRBV27, the J gene TRBJ2-1; there is no DNA to check the TCRdb D call of TRBD2. Germline values: CDR1 MNHEY, CDR2 SMNVEV (reference sequence). This CDR3 has 15 amino acids.